The subject of this entry is one TCR beta chain. Its antigen remains unknown. TCRdb independently ran MiXCR on the reads; one entry per CDR3 protein. The sample contains about 900,000 distinct CDR3 sequences, 31% of which appear only once. This sample was taken from a study of T cell repertoires in cytomegalovirus infection. Study-wide context: HLA-B-restricted CMV epitopes that are well studied were used alongside recently identified HLA-C-restricted ones. Indications came from public TCR beta signatures; they pointed to CMV infection and to a matching HLA type. The study's findings and limits: Cumulative frequency (of public TCR beta family members) identified carriers of CMV plus the relevant HLA. The response measured ex vivo was dominated by TCR beta clonotypes (HLA-C-restricted and CMV-specific).

CDR1 MNHEY and CDR2 SMNVEV come from the germline V gene (reference sequence). This CDR3 is built from 14 residues. The ends lost 8 bases at V and 6 bases at J; junction bases unmatched: 12. The origin of this receptor is a human donor in good health (CMV status not recorded). Some clones in this sample may be carry-over from other donors' samples. The specimen was cultured CD8+ T cells from PBMCs, collected from culture after CMV antigen stimulation. The rearrangement joins TRBV27 to TRBJ1-1; 7 positions agree with TRBD1. CDR3 residues: CASARGRGLAEAFF. In DNA, the CDR3 is TGTGCCAGCGCCCGGGGTAGGGGGCTCGCTGAAGCTTTCTTT.